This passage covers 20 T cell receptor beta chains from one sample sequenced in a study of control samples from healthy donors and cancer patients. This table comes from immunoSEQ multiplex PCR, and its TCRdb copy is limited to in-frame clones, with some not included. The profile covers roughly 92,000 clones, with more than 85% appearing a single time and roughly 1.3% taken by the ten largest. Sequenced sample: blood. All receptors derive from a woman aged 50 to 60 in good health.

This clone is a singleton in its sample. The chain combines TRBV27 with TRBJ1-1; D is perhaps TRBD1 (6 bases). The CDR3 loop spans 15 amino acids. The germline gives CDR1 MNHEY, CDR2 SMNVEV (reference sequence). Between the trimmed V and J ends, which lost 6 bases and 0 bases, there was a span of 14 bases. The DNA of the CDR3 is TGTGCCAGCAGCCGGACAGAAATTATGAACACTGAAGCTTTCTTT. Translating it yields CASSRTEIMNTEAFF.

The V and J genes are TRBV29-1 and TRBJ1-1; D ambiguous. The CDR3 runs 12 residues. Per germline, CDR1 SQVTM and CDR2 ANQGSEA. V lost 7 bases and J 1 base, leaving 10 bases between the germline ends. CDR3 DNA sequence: TGCAGCGCCTTGCGGCGGAACACTGAAGCTTTCTTT. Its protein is CSALRRNTEAFF.

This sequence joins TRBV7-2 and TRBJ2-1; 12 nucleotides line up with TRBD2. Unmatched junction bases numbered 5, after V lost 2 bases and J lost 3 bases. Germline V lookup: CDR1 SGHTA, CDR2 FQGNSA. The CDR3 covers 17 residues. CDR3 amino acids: CASSLTLTSGSYNEQFF. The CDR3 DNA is TGTGCCAGCAGCTTAACCTTGACTAGCGGGAGCTACAATGAGCAGTTCTTC.

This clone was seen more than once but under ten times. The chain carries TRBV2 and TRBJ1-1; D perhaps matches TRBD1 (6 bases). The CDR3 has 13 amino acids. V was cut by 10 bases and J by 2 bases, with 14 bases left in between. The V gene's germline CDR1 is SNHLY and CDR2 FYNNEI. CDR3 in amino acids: CATSRGVNTEAFF. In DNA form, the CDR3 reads TGTGCCACCTCGAGGGGGGTAAACACTGAAGCTTTCTTT.

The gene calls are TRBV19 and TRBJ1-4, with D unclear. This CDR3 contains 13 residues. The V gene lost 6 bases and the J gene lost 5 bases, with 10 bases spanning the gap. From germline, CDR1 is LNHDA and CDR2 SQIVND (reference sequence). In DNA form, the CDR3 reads TGTGCCAGTAGCCCGGGAGCAAATGAAAAACTGTTTTTT. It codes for CASSPGANEKLFF.

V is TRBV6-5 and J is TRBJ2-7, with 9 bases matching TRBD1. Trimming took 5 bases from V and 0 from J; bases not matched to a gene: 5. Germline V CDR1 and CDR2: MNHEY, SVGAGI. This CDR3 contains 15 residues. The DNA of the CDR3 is TGTGCCAGCAGTCCTGACAGGGGGAACTCCTACGAGCAGTACTTC. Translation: CASSPDRGNSYEQYF.

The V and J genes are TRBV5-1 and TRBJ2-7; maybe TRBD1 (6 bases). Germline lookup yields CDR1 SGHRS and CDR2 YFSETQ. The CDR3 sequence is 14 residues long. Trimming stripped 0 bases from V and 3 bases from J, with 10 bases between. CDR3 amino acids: CASSLAGTLYEQYF. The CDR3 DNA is TGCGCCAGCAGCTTGGCCGGGACACTCTACGAGCAGTACTTC.

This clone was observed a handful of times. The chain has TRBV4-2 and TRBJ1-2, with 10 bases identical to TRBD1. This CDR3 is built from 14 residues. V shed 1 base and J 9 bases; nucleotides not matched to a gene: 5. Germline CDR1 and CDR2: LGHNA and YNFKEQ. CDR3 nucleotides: TGTGCCAGCAGCCAAGTAGGGACAGGGGTGAGCTACACCTTC. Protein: CASSQVGTGVSYTF.

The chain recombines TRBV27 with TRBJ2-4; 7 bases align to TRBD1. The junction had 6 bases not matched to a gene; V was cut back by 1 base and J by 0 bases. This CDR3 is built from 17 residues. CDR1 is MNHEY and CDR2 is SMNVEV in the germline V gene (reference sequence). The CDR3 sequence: CASSLWGQWGAKNIQYF. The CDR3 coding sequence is TGTGCCAGCAGTTTATGGGGACAGTGGGGAGCCAAAAACATTCAGTACTTC.

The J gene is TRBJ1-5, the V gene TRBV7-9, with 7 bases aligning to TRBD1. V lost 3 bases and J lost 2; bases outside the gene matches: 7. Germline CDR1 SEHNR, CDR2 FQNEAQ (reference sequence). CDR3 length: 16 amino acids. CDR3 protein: CASSFNRGVGNQPQHF. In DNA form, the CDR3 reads TGTGCCAGCAGCTTTAACAGGGGTGTGGGCAATCAGCCCCAGCATTTT.

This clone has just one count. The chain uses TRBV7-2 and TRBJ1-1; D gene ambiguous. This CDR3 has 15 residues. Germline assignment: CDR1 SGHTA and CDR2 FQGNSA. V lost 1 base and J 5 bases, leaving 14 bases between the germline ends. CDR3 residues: CASSLVPDPGTEAFF. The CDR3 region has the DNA TGTGCCAGCAGCTTAGTTCCCGACCCGGGAACTGAAGCTTTCTTT.

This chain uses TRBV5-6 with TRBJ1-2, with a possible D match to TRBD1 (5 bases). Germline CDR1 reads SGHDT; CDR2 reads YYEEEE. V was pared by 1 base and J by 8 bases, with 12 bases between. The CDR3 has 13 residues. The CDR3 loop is CASSLRGRGGYTF. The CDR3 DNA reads TGTGCCAGCAGCTTGAGGGGCCGGGGGGGCTACACCTTC.

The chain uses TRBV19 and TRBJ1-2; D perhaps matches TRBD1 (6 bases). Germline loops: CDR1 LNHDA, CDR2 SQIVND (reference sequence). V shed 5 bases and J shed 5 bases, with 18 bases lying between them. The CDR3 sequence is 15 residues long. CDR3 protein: CASSARQANSYGYTF. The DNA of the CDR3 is TGTGCCAGTAGTGCACGACAGGCTAACTCTTATGGCTACACCTTC.

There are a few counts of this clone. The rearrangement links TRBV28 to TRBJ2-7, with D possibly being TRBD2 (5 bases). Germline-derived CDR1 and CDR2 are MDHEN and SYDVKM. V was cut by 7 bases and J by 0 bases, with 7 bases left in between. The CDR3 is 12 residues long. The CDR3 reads CASMGSSYEQYF. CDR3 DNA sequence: TGTGCCAGCATGGGGAGCTCCTACGAGCAGTACTTC.

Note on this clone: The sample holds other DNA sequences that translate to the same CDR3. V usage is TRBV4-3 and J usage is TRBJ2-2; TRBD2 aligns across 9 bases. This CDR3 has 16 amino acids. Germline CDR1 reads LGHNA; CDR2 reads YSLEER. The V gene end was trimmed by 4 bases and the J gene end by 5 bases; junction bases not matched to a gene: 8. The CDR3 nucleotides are TGCGCCAGCAGCCGCATCCTAGCGGGACGAACCGGGGAGCTGTTTTTT. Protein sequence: CASSRILAGRTGELFF.

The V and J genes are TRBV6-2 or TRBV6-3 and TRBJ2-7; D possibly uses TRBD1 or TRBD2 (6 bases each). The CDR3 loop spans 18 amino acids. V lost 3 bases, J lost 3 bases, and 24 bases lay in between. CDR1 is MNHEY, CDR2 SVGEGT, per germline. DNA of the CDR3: TGTGCCAGCAGTTATACACCGCCAGGGGACTTCTACCACTACGAGCAGTACTTC. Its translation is CASSYTPPGDFYHYEQYF.

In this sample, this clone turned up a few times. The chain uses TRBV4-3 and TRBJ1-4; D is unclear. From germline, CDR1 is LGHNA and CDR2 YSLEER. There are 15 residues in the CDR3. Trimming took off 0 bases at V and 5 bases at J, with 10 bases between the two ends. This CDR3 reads CASSQESGQNEKLFF. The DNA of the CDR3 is TGCGCCAGCAGCCAAGAATCAGGCCAAAATGAAAAACTGTTTTTT.

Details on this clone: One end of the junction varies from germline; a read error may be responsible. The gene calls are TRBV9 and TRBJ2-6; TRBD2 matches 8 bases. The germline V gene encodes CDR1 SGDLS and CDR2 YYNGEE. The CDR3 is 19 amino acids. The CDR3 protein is CARSPGGGAGGAGANVLTF. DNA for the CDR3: TGTGCCCGCAGCCCGGGGGGGGGCGCTGGGGGCGCTGGGGCCAACGTCCTGACTTTC.

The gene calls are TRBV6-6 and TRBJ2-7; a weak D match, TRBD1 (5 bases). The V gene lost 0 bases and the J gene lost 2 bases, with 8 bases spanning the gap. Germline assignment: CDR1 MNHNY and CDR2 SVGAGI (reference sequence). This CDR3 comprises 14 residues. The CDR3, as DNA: TGTGCCAGCAGTTACTCAGCAGGGCCCTACGAGCAGTACTTC. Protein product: CASSYSAGPYEQYF.

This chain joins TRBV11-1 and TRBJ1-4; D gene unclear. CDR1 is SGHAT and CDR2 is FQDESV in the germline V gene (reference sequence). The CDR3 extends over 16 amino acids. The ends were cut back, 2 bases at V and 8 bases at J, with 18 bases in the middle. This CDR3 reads CASSLRSGQGREKLFF. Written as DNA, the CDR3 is TGTGCCAGCAGCTTAAGATCGGGTCAAGGACGGGAAAAACTGTTTTTT.